This T cell receptor beta chain comes out of a study of CD8 T cells in ankylosing spondylitis. Study observations and caveats: Several highly homologous variants made up a TCR beta motif, and this motif appeared characteristic of ankylosing spondylitis blood. Matched synovial fluid from ankylosing spondylitis patients was reported to be enriched for disease-linked clones.

The TCR beta libraries were generated through quantitative 5'-RACE incorporating molecular barcodes. A single record per CDR3 protein comes from TCRdb applying MiXCR to the 5' RACE reads. The data show fewer than 500,000 distinct CDR3 sequences, 25% to 30% seen once. Note on this clonotype: Its antigen is unidentified.

CDR1 and CDR2 from the germline V gene are SGHRS and YFSETQ. This CDR3 comprises 16 residues. Trimming took 1 base from V and 4 from J; bases not matched to a gene: 6. The sample consisted of blood, either unsorted or a sorted T cell fraction (not recorded which). This TCR came from a male donor with ankylosing spondylitis. This chain links TRBV5-1 with TRBJ1-4; TRBD1 matches 8 bases. CDR3 protein: CASSLSPTGDNEKLFF. The DNA for the CDR3 is TGCGCCAGCAGCTTGAGTCCGACAGGGGATAATGAAAAACTGTTTTTT.